This record looks at one T cell receptor beta chain sequence and its context. TEMRA cells were enriched by FACS, and CD4+ and CD8+ T cells were negatively isolated. The RNA, roughly 0.5 to 1 ug, was put through reverse transcription using random hexamers. TCR beta CDR3 was amplified by immunoSEQ multiplex PCR. This amplification extended across 54 Vbeta and 13 Jbeta segments. In TCRdb, the immunoSEQ multiplex PCR reads were re-called with MiXCR into one record per CDR3 protein. The table lists fewer than 150,000 distinct CDR3 sequences, nearly 95% of them singletons. This entry comes from a study of CD8 T cells in Susac syndrome. This CDR3 is 14 amino acids long. The V end lost 4 bases, the J end lost 2 bases, and 11 bases lay between the germline ends. From germline, CDR1 is MNHEY and CDR2 SMNVEV (reference sequence).

The genes are TRBV27 and TRBJ2-5, with a possible D match to TRBD2 (5 bases). This TCR derives from a human donor in good health. Sequencing was done on a sample of CD8+ T cells from PBMCs. CDR3 sequence (DNA): TGTGCCAGCAGTTCACTCGGAGGTCAAGAGACCCAGTACTTC. This encodes CASSSLGGQETQYF.